The clone carrying this T cell receptor beta chain was seen a handful of times. Its antigen is unknown. The sample originates from a study of T-cell reconstitution after alpha-beta-depleted transplantation in children. Findings and limits, study-wide: In patients about two months after transplant, alpha-beta T cells reportedly arose from several hundred expanded graft clones.

Unique molecular identifiers were incorporated when the TCRbeta library was constructed. TCRdb fed the PCR reads into MiXCR, producing one record per CDR3 protein. This table has around 600,000 distinct CDR3 sequences, 23% appearing once. V lost 3 bases, J lost 6 bases, and 17 bases lay in between. CDR3 length equals 15 residues. The V call is TRBV12-3 or TRBV12-4, the J call TRBJ1-1, with TRBD1 as a possible D gene (6 bases). Sequences were derived from PBMCs, mostly from graft donor cells, sampled 360 days after TCRalphabeta/CD19-depleted stem cell transplant. The sequence derives from a boy younger than two who had a stem cell transplant for acute myeloid leukemia, so the T cells may come from the graft donor. The CDR3 sequence: CASSLGPPDRAEAFF. The CDR3 DNA reads TGTGCCAGCAGTTTGGGTCCCCCGGACAGAGCTGAAGCTTTCTTT.